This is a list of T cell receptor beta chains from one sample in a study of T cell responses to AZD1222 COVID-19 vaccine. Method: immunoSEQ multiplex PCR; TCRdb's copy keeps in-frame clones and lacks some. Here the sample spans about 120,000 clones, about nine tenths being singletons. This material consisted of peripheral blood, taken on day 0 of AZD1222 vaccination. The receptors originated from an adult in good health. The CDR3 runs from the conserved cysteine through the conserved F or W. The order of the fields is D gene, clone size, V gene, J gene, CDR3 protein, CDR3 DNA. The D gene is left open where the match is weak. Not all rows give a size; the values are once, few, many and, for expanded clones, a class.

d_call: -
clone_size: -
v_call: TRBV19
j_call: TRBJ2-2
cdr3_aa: CASSIGGRLIRGATELFF
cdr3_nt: TGTGCCAGTAGTATAGGAGGACGTCTTATACGGGGAGCCACGGAGCTGTTTTTT

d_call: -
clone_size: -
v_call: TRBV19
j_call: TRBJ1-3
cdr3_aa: CASSMGEEGSGNTIYF
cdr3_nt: TGTGCCAGTAGTATGGGAGAAGAAGGATCTGGAAACACCATATATTTT

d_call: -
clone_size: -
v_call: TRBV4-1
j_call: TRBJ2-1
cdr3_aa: CASSQLRQGGYNEQFF
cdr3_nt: TGCGCCAGCAGCCAACTTCGCCAGGGCGGCTACAATGAGCAGTTCTTC

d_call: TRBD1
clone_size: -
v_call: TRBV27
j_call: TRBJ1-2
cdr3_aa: CASSTILRDSPIGYTF
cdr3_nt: TGTGCCAGCAGTACCATACTACGGGACAGTCCTATCGGCTACACCTTC

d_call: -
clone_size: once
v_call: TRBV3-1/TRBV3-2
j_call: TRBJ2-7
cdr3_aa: CASSQEVGESSYEQYF
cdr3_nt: TGTGCCAGCAGCCAAGAGGTGGGAGAAAGCTCCTACGAGCAGTACTTC

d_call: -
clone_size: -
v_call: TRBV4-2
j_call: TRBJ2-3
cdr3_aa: CASSQENGDTQYF
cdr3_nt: TGTGCCAGCAGCCAAGAGAATGGAGATACGCAGTATTTT

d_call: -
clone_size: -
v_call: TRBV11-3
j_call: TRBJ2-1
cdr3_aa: CASSRWDGGSYNEQFF
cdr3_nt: TGTGCCAGCAGCCGCTGGGACGGGGGATCGTACAATGAGCAGTTCTTC

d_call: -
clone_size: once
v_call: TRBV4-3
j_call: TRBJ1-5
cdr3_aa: CASSQGLRGPSNQPQHF
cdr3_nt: TGCGCCAGCAGCCAGGGACTCAGGGGACCGAGCAATCAGCCCCAGCATTTT

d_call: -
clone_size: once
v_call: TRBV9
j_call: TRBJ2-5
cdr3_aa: CASSPRQGTPPGETQYF
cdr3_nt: TGTGCCAGCAGCCCCCGCCAGGGCACCCCCCCCGGCGAGACCCAGTACTTC

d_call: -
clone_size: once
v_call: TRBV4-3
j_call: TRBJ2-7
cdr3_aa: CASSPSPNEGYEQYF
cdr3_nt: TGCGCCAGCAGCCCGAGTCCCAATGAAGGGTACGAGCAGTACTTC

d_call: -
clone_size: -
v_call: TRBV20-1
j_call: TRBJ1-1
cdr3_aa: CSASGGGDTEAFF
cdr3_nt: TGCAGTGCTAGTGGTGGTGGAGACACTGAAGCTTTCTTT

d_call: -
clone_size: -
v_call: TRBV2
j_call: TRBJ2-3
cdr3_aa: CASSEGGGHTDTQYF
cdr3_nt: TGTGCCAGCAGTGAAGGGGGGGGCCACACAGATACGCAGTATTTT

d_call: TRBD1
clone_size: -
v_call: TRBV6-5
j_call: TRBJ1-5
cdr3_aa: CASSQSSGGQPQHF
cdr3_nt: TGTGCCAGCAGTCAATCGTCAGGGGGACAGCCCCAGCATTTT

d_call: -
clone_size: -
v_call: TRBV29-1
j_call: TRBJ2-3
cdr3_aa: CSLDSGSDTQYF
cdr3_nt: TGCAGCCTGGATTCCGGGTCAGATACGCAGTATTTT

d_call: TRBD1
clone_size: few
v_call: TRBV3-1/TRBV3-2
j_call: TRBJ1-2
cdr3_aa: CASSQERGQGDYGYTF
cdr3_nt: TGTGCCAGCAGCCAAGAACGAGGACAGGGCGACTATGGCTACACCTTC

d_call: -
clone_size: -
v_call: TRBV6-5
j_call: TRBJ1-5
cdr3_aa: CASRRSGVFDQPQHF
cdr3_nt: TGTGCCAGCAGACGGTCCGGGGTGTTCGATCAGCCCCAGCATTTT

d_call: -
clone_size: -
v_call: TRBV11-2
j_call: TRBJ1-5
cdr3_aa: CASSLPRRGQNSNQPQHF
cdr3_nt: TGTGCCAGCAGCTTACCACGGCGAGGCCAGAATAGCAATCAGCCCCAGCATTTT

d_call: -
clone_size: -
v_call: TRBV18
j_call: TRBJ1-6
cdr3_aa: CASSPQQGVHSPLHF
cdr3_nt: TGTGCCAGCTCACCACAGCAAGGAGTACATTCACCCCTCCACTTT

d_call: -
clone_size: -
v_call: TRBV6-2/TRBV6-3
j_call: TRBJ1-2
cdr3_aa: CASSLGHYYGYTF
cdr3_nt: TGTGCCAGCAGCCTCGGACATTACTATGGCTACACCTTC

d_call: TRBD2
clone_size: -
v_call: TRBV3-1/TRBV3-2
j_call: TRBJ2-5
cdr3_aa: CASSQDSGGAEKTQYF
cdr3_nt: TGTGCCAGCAGCCAAGATAGCGGGGGGGCTGAAAAGACCCAGTACTTC

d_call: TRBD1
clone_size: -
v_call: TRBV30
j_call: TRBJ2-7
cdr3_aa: CAWSEEGQGSPYEQYF
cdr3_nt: TGTGCCTGGAGTGAAGAGGGACAGGGAAGTCCCTACGAGCAGTACTTC

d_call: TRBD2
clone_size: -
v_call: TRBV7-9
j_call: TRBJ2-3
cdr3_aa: CASSRLAGGPSTDTQYF
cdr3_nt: TGTGCCAGCAGCCGACTAGCGGGGGGCCCTAGCACAGATACGCAGTATTTT

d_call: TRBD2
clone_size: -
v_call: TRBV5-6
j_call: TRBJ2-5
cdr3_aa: CASSLRAGRETQYF
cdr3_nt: TGTGCCAGCAGCTTAAGAGCGGGGAGAGAGACCCAGTACTTC

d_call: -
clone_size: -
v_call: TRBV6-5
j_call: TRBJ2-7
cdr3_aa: CASRHSDSGSEQYF
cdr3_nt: TGTGCCAGCAGGCACAGCGATTCAGGGTCCGAGCAGTACTTC

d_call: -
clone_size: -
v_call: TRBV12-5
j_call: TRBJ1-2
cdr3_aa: CASGLVSVGTDYTF
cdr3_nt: TGTGCTAGTGGTTTGGTATCAGTAGGGACCGACTACACCTTC

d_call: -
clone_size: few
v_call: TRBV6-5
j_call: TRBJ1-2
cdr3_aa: CASSPYMGGPYGYTF
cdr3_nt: TGTGCCAGCAGTCCCTATATGGGGGGTCCCTATGGCTACACCTTC

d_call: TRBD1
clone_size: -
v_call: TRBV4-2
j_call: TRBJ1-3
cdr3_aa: CASSPLQGGSGNTIYF
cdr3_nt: TGTGCCAGCAGCCCGCTCCAGGGGGGCTCTGGAAACACCATATATTTT

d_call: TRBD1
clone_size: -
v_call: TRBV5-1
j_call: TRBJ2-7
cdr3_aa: CASSWTGGRYEQYF
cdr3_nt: TGCGCCAGCAGCTGGACAGGGGGTAGGTACGAGCAGTACTTC

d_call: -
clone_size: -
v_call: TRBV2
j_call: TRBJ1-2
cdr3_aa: CASSEEGVIYGYTF
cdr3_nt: TGTGCCAGCAGTGAAGAAGGGGTTATCTATGGCTACACCTTC

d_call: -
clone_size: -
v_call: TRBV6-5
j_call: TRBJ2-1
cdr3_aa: CASSHVGGQFF
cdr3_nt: TGTGCCAGCAGCCACGTCGGGGGGCAGTTCTTC

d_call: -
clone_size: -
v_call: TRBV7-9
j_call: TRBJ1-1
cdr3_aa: CASSGWTSEAFF
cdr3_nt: TGTGCCAGCAGCGGTTGGACAAGTGAAGCTTTCTTT

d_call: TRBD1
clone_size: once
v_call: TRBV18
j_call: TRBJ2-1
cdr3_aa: CASSPPARGLAYNEQFF
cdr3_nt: TGTGCCAGCTCACCACCCGCTAGGGGGCTGGCCTACAATGAGCAGTTCTTC

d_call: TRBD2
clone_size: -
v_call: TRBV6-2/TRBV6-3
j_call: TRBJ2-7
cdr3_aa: CASSYERGGYEQYF
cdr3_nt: TGTGCCAGCAGTTATGAGCGGGGGGGCTACGAGCAGTACTTC

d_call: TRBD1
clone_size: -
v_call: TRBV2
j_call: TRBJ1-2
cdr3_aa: CASSEDRTGQINYGYTF
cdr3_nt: TGTGCCAGCAGTGAAGATAGGACAGGCCAGATCAACTATGGCTACACCTTC

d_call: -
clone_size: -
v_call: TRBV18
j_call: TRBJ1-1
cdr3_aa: CASSPPGRTNTEAFF
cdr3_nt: TGTGCCAGCTCACCACCCGGCAGAACGAACACTGAAGCTTTCTTT

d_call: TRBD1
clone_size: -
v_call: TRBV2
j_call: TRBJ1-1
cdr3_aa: CASGSQGAGTEAFF
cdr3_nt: TGTGCCAGCGGCAGTCAGGGGGCCGGCACTGAAGCTTTCTTT

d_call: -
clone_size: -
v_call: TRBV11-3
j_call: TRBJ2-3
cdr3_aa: CASSLPRSPDTQYF
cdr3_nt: TGTGCCAGCAGCCTTCCTAGGTCGCCAGATACGCAGTATTTT

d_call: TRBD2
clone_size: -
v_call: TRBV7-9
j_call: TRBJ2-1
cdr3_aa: CASSLVPGVGTTHTNEQFF
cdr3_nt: TGTGCCAGCAGCTTAGTTCCGGGGGTTGGGACTACCCATACGAATGAGCAGTTCTTC

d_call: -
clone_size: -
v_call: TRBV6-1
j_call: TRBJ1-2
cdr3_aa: CASSEAARLGYTF
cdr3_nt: TGTGCCAGCAGTGAAGCGGCGCGACTTGGCTACACCTTC

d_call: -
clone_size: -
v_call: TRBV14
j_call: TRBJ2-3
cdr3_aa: CASSPTFGFSTDTQYF
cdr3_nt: TGTGCCAGCAGCCCGACATTCGGGTTTAGCACAGATACGCAGTATTTT

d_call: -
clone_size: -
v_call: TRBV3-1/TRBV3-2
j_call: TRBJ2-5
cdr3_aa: CASSPGHLGETQYF
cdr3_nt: TGTGCCAGCAGCCCGGGACACCTTGGAGAGACCCAGTACTTC

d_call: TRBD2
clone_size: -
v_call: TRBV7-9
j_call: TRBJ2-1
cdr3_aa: CASSAPGLAGARSYNEQFF
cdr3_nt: TGTGCCAGCAGCGCCCCGGGACTAGCGGGTGCTCGCTCCTACAATGAGCAGTTCTTC

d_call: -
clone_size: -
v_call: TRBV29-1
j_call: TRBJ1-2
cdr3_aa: CSVLPDPNYYGYTF
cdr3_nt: TGCAGCGTCCTACCCGATCCCAATTACTATGGCTACACCTTC

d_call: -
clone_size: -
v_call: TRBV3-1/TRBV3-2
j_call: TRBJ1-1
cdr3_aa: CASSQEFTGTEAFF
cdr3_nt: TGTGCCAGCAGCCAAGAGTTTACCGGGACTGAAGCTTTCTTT

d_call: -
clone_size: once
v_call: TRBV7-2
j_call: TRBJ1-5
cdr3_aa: CASSLWGGASNQPQHF
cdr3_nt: TGTGCCAGCAGCTTATGGGGGGGCGCGAGCAATCAGCCCCAGCATTTT

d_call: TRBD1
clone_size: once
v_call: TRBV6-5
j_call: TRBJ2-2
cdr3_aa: CASRGQGATGELFF
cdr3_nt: TGTGCCAGCAGGGGACAGGGAGCCACCGGGGAGCTGTTTTTT

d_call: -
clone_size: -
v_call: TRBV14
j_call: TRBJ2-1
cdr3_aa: CASSQDWSSYNEQFF
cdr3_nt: TGTGCCAGCAGCCAAGACTGGAGCTCCTACAATGAGCAGTTCTTC

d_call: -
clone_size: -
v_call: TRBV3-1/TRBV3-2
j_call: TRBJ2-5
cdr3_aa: CASSQDGRYQETQYF
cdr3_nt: TGTGCCAGCAGCCAAGATGGGAGGTACCAAGAGACCCAGTACTTC

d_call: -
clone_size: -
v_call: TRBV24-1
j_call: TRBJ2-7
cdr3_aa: CATSDFFLGSPYEQYF
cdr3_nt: TGTGCCACCAGTGATTTTTTCCTGGGCAGCCCCTACGAGCAGTACTTC

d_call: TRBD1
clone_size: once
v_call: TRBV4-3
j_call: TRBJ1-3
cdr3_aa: CASSQDRTGGSGNTIYF
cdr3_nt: TGCGCCAGCAGCCAAGATAGGACAGGGGGCTCTGGAAACACCATATATTTT

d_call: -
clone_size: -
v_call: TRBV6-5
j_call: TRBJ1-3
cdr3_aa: CASIQDSGNTIYF
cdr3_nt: TGTGCCAGCATCCAAGACAGCGGAAACACCATATATTTT

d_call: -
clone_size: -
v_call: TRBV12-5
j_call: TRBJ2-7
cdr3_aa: CASVLSSYEQYF
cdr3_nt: TGTGCTAGTGTTCTCAGCTCCTACGAGCAGTACTTC

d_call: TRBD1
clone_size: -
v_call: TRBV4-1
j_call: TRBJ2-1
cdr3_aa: CASSQGQGSYNEQFF
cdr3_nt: TGCGCCAGCAGCCAAGGACAGGGGTCCTACAATGAGCAGTTCTTC

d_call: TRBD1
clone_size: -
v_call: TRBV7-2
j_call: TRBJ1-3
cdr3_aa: CASSPDRGSGNTIYF
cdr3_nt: TGTGCCAGCAGCCCGGACAGGGGCTCTGGAAACACCATATATTTT

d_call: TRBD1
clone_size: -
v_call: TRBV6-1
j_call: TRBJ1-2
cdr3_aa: CASSEELQGVQGYTF
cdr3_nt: TGTGCCAGCAGTGAAGAATTACAGGGGGTACAGGGCTACACCTTC

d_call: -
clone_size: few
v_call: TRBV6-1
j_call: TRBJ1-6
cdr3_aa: CASSEDYGHSPLHF
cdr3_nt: TGTGCCAGCAGTGAGGATTATGGGCACTCACCCCTCCACTTT

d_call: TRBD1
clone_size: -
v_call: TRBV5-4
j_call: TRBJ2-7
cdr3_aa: CASSPPGQGYEQYF
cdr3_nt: TGTGCCAGCAGCCCACCGGGACAGGGCTACGAGCAGTACTTC